The rows below give T cell receptor beta chains drawn from one sample of a study of blood T cell repertoires in COVID-19. Some clones are missing from TCRdb's copy, which holds only in-frame ones; the method was immunoSEQ multiplex PCR. The sample consists of about 210,000 clones, about 81% of them appearing once. The sample consisted of PBMCs or T cells enriched from blood (not recorded which). These receptors were obtained from a man aged 35-49 years who had recovered from COVID-19. The CDR3 runs from the conserved cysteine through the conserved F or W. D genes are given only for firm matches. Only part of the rows carry a size: once, few, many, or a class if the clone is expanded.

CDR3 length	J gene	V gene	D gene	clone size	CDR3 protein	CDR3 DNA
16	TRBJ2-1	TRBV9	TRBD2	-	CASSVGGDYEDNEQFF	TGTGCCAGCAGCGTAGGAGGGGACTACGAGGACAATGAGCAGTTCTTC
15	TRBJ1-4	TRBV4-1	TRBD1	once	CASSYPGQGSEKLFF	TGCGCCAGCAGCTACCCGGGACAGGGGAGTGAAAAACTGTTTTTT
13	TRBJ1-1	TRBV10-3	-	-	CAISGTPNTEAFF	TGTGCCATCAGTGGGACACCGAACACTGAAGCTTTCTTT
14	TRBJ1-4	TRBV6-5	-	-	CATDLLGGDEKLFF	TGTGCCACCGACCTTTTGGGGGGTGATGAAAAACTGTTTTTT
13	TRBJ1-1	TRBV5-1	-	-	CASSKGGNTEAFF	TGCGCCAGCAGCAAAGGGGGGAACACTGAAGCTTTCTTT
16	TRBJ2-6	TRBV2	TRBD1	once	CASIRDRGLGANVLTF	TGTGCCAGCATTAGGGACAGGGGGCTCGGGGCCAACGTCCTGACTTTC
13	TRBJ2-7	TRBV5-6	-	-	CASSLGSPGEQYF	TGTGCCAGCAGCTTGGGGAGCCCTGGGGAGCAGTACTTC
15	TRBJ1-1	TRBV5-4	-	-	CASSLREEGNTEAFF	TGTGCCAGCAGCTTGCGGGAGGAGGGGAACACTGAAGCTTTCTTT
15	TRBJ1-2	TRBV7-9	TRBD1	-	CASRAQTTGVYGYTF	TGTGCCAGCAGGGCACAAACGACAGGGGTCTACGGCTACACCTTC
14	TRBJ2-5	TRBV7-9	TRBD1	once	CASSYEQGRETQYF	TGTGCCAGCAGCTACGAACAGGGGAGAGAGACCCAGTACTTC
16	TRBJ2-1	TRBV2	-	-	CASRDNRVKGKNEQFF	TGTGCCAGCAGGGATAACAGGGTCAAGGGTAAAAATGAGCAGTTCTTC
14	TRBJ1-2	TRBV2	TRBD1	-	CASRTTGAFYGYTF	TGTGCCAGCAGGACAACAGGGGCCTTCTATGGCTACACCTTC
15	TRBJ2-6	TRBV9	-	-	CASSVPGAGANVLTF	TGTGCCAGCAGCGTACCAGGGGCTGGGGCCAACGTCCTGACTTTC
15	TRBJ1-4	TRBV9	-	-	CASSVEPNPGSKLFF	TGTGCCAGCAGCGTCGAACCCAACCCCGGTTCGAAACTGTTTTTT
18	TRBJ2-1	TRBV5-1	TRBD1	-	CASSSRQGFGFSYNEQFF	TGCGCCAGCAGCTCGAGACAGGGTTTCGGCTTCTCCTACAATGAGCAGTTCTTC
15	TRBJ2-2	TRBV5-1	TRBD2	-	CASSFSGSRTGELFF	TGCGCCAGCAGCTTTAGCGGGAGCCGGACCGGGGAGCTGTTTTTT
15	TRBJ2-7	TRBV5-1	TRBD2	-	CASSFTSAQTYEQYF	TGCGCCAGCAGCTTTACTAGCGCACAGACCTACGAGCAGTACTTC
14	TRBJ1-5	TRBV27	-	-	CASSLRGGTSPQHF	TGTGCCAGCAGCTTGAGAGGTGGTACTTCGCCCCAGCATTTT
13	TRBJ2-7	TRBV11-2	-	-	CASSFTGTYEQYF	TGTGCCAGCAGCTTTACAGGAACCTACGAGCAGTACTTC